This TCR beta chain comes out of a study of blood T cells in healthy people across ages. Study-wide findings and caveats: Significant beta diversity loss was already apparent by age roughly 38, declining roughly linearly. Reliance upon unsorted PBMCs precluded definitive naive versus antigen-experienced comparison. Fewer expanded clones and more diversity marked long-lived versus aged donors.

Regarding this clonotype: Its target is not known.

V was clipped by 3 bases and J by 5 bases, with 10 bases between them. The length of the CDR3 is 14 residues. Germline values: CDR1 LGHDT, CDR2 YNNKEL (reference sequence). For the second PCR, which ran for roughly 7 to 11 cycles, a sample-barcoded 5' primer and a J-beta primer mix were used. Each CDR3 protein is one row after TCRdb ran MiXCR on the 5' RACE reads. Among around 1,100,000 distinct CDR3 sequences listed, around two fifths were seen once. The rearrangement joins TRBV3-1 to TRBJ1-4; D perhaps matches TRBD1 (6 bases). The sample consisted of blood. The TCR sequence derives from a man younger than 35 in good health. CDR3 in amino acids: CASSQRTVNEKLFF. The DNA for the CDR3 is TGTGCCAGCAGCCAGCGGACAGTAAATGAAAAACTGTTTTTT. Looking up the rest from reference TRBV3-1 and TRBJ1-4 gives the full variable domain: DTAVSQTPKYLVTQMGNDKSIKCEQNLGHDTMYWYKQDSKKFLKIMFSYNNKELIINETVPNRFSPKSPDKAHLNLHINSLELGDSAVYFCASSQRTVNEKLFFGSGTQLSVL.